The T cell receptor beta chain described here comes from a study of T cell repertoires in cytomegalovirus infection. Study overall: Public signatures in TCR beta pointed to CMV infection and matching HLA type. Study-level findings and limits: Identification of carriers of CMV plus the relevant HLA was achieved through cumulative public TCR beta family frequency. Within the response measured ex vivo, HLA-C-restricted CMV-specific TCR beta clonotypes were dominant.

TCRdb redid the calling of the reads with MiXCR, one entry per CDR3 protein. Of about 740,000 distinct CDR3 sequences listed, under 40% are singletons. CDR1 is MDHEN and CDR2 is SYDVKM in the germline V gene. The ends lost 4 bases at V and 5 bases at J; junction bases unmatched: 18. The CDR3 covers 18 residues. The table lists this clonotype with a few counts. Its specificity is unknown. The sequence was collected from a human donor in good health (CMV status not recorded). Some clones in this sample may be carry-over from other donors' samples. Sequencing input: PBMCs. The J gene is TRBJ1-1, the V gene TRBV28, with TRBD1 matching 8 bases. The CDR3 DNA is TGTGCCAGCAGTTCATCGCTCGTGATCGCGGGACAGGAAACTGAAGCTTTCTTT. It is translated as CASSSSLVIAGQETEAFF.